This T cell receptor (beta chain) was sequenced in a study of cytomegalovirus exposure and HLA in healthy donors. General study points: Because they were indistinguishable, some V segments, including TRBV6-2 and TRBV6-3, were excluded.

This clone was recorded once. Antigen unknown. The V segment lost 1 base and the J segment 1 base; nucleotides outside the gene matches: 8. The CDR3 runs to 17 residues. The germline V gene encodes CDR1 LGHNA and CDR2 YNFKEQ. The PCR employed 60 Vbeta primers together with 13 Jbeta primers. TCRdb's table, derived via immunoSEQ multiplex PCR, lists solely in-frame clones and lacks some. Of around 190,000 clones in the sample, 79% were seen once. The clonotype comes from a woman aged 40 to 50 in good health and CMV-seronegative. The material sequenced was PBMCs. The chain recombines TRBV4-2 with TRBJ1-1; 8 nucleotides align to TRBD1. CDR3 protein: CASSQGTGWGGNTEAFF. CDR3 DNA sequence: TGTGCCAGCAGCCAAGGGACAGGGTGGGGTGGGAACACTGAAGCTTTCTTT.